This T cell receptor (beta chain) was captured by sequencing in a study of blood T cell repertoires in COVID-19. Profiling relied on immunoSEQ multiplex PCR, and the TCRdb table lists in-frame clones only, not all of them. This table holds around 250,000 clones, around 82% found once. This CDR3 has 14 amino acids. CDR1 is KGHSH and CDR2 is LQKENI in the germline V gene. The V and J ends lost 4 bases and 6 bases, in that order; junction bases with no gene match: 7. Sequenced input: peripheral blood. This TCR derives from a young woman with acute or convalescent COVID-19. V usage is TRBV18 and J usage is TRBJ2-7; 9 nucleotides align to TRBD2. CDR3 DNA sequence: TGTGCCAGCTCACTTGAGCGGGAGGTACTCGAGCAGTACTTC. It encodes CASSLEREVLEQYF. Drawing the rest from reference TRBV18 and TRBJ2-7, the complete variable domain is NAGVMQNPRHLVRRRGQEARLRCSPMKGHSHVYWYRQLPEEGLKFMVYLQKENIIDESGMPKERFSAEFPKEGPSILRIQQVVRGDSAAYFCASSLEREVLEQYFGPGTRLTVT.